The clone carrying this T cell receptor (beta chain) has only one observation. TCRdb's copy holds only in-frame clones and misses some; the assay was immunoSEQ multiplex PCR. The table lists about 200,000 clones, roughly 90% of them singletons. This entry belongs to a study of blood T cell repertoires in COVID-19. The CDR3 sequence is 15 residues long. Trimming removed 0 bases from V and 3 bases from J; junction bases left unmatched: 1. The germline V gene has CDR1 ENHRY and CDR2 SYGVKD. In Seattle, patients joined the study during active infection and were tracked longitudinally. The chain employs TRBV10-3 and TRBJ2-7, with 11 bases aligning to TRBD2. Specimen: peripheral blood. The clonotype originates from a man aged 50-59 years with COVID-19, enrolled during active disease. The CDR3 DNA reads TGTGCCATCAGTGAGTCGACTAGCGGGAACTACGAGCAGTACTTC. It yields the protein CAISESTSGNYEQYF.